This is a list of T cell receptor beta chains from one sample in a study of CD8+ T cells in alopecia areata. The method was immunoSEQ multiplex PCR; TCRdb's version includes in-frame clones alone and lacks a portion of them. The top ten clones hold around 3.2% of a sample with approximately 200,000 clones, approximately 60% of them seen once. The source material was CD4+ T cells sorted from blood, sampled at week 4, from a patient treated with tofacitinib. Receptors were obtained from a human donor with alopecia areata. CDR3s include the opening cysteine and the closing phenylalanine or tryptophan. Each record gives: D gene, J gene, V gene, clone size, CDR3 DNA, CDR3 protein. D genes are given only for firm matches. Rows give clone size only sometimes, using once, few, many, or a class for an expanded clone.

.,TRBJ1-6,TRBV2,.,TGTGCCAGCGTAGAAAGCGGACGTTCACCCCTCCACTTT,CASVESGRSPLHF
.,TRBJ1-1,TRBV29-1,few,TGCAGCGTTGATTCAGGGATGAACACTGAAGCTTTCTTT,CSVDSGMNTEAFF
TRBD1,TRBJ2-1,TRBV29-1,.,TGCAGCGTGCCCCCCGGGACAGGGGCACCCAATGAGCAGTTCTTC,CSVPPGTGAPNEQFF
.,TRBJ1-5,TRBV2,few,TGTGCCAGCACCCCAGGGTATAGCAATCAGCCCCAGCATTTT,CASTPGYSNQPQHF
TRBD1,TRBJ1-1,TRBV30,.,TGTGCCTTCCGCAGGGGGGTGAACACTGAAGCTTTCTTT,CAFRRGVNTEAFF
.,TRBJ1-2,TRBV28,.,TGTGCCAGCACAATGTCGGGGCTTTATGGCTACACCTTC,CASTMSGLYGYTF
.,TRBJ1-6,TRBV7-9,.,TGTGCCAGCAGCTTAGCTAGCGGAGCAGGCCCAAATTCACCCCTCCACTTT,CASSLASGAGPNSPLHF
TRBD2,TRBJ2-7,TRBV5-4,.,TGTGCCAGCAGTCTGGGGACGCGGGGGGGCCACTACGAGCAGTACTTC,CASSLGTRGGHYEQYF
.,TRBJ2-1,TRBV2,.,TGTGCCAGCAGTGATGTACTCCCCGAGAATTTCGAGCAGTTCTTC,CASSDVLPENFEQFF
.,TRBJ2-7,TRBV9,few,TGTGCCAGCAGCGGCGATATCTACGAGCAGTACTTC,CASSGDIYEQYF
.,TRBJ1-4,TRBV7-2,.,TGTGCCAGCAGCTCGCGACAGATGTCTGAAAAACTGTTTTTT,CASSSRQMSEKLFF
TRBD2,TRBJ2-3,TRBV2,.,TGTGCCAGCAGTGAAGCGCACAGCGGGGGGGCGGACGCTTTT,CASSEAHSGGADAF